The next 30 T cell receptor beta chains were all read from a single sample in a study of shared clonotypes between healthy human individuals (TCRdb year 2020). The library was made by the immunoSEQ multiplex PCR assay. What TCRdb holds here is the immuneACCESS table cut down to in-frame rearrangements. Part of the clones is not present; checked against another copy, under half of the missing clones reflect an unresolved V gene, and the others are unexplained. The table for this sample lists roughly 1,600,000 clones; 97% to 99% of them were counted only once. In total, the top ten clones hold about 0.34% of the sample. Source material: naive CD4+ T cells sorted from blood. The label giving this sample's cell subset or site can be read as: CD45RA+ positively selected. These receptors were collected from a man aged 30 to 45 in good health.

This clone showed up just once. V and J are TRBV6-5 and TRBJ2-7; 9 bases line up with TRBD1. Germline CDR1 and CDR2: MNHEY and SVGAGI. This CDR3 is 14 amino acids long. The V gene end was trimmed by 5 bases and the J gene end by 4 bases; junction bases not matched to a gene: 6. The chain's CDR3 is CASSRGQGLYEQYF. CDR3 coding DNA: TGTGCCAGCAGTCGGGGACAGGGTCTGTACGAGCAGTACTTC.

The chain has TRBV15 and TRBJ2-7; D might be TRBD2 (5 bases). Trimming stripped 5 bases from V and 4 bases from J, with 15 bases between. Germline V lookup: CDR1 LNHNV, CDR2 YYDKDF (reference sequence). The CDR3 extends over 14 amino acids. The chain's CDR3 is CATSGGSTKYEQYF. The CDR3, as DNA: TGTGCCACCAGCGGAGGATCAACCAAGTACGAGCAGTACTTC.

The rearrangement joins TRBV14 to TRBJ2-2; maybe TRBD1 (6 bases). V shed 6 bases and J shed 6 bases, with 8 bases lying between them. This CDR3 is built from 12 residues. Germline CDR1 is SGHDN and CDR2 is FVKESK. The CDR3 bases are TGTGCCAGCAGGCCAGGGGCCGGGGAGCTGTTTTTT. It yields the protein CASRPGAGELFF. Combining the CDR3 with reference TRBV14 and TRBJ2-2 gives the whole variable domain EAGVTQFPSHSVIEKGQTVTLRCDPISGHDNLYWYRRVMGKEIKFLLHFVKESKQDESGMPNNRFLAERTGGTYSTLKVQPAELEDSGVYFCASRPGAGELFFGEGSRLTVL.

The chain links TRBV30 to TRBJ1-2; D is undetermined. Between the trimmed V and J ends, which lost 3 bases and 8 bases, there was a span of 13 bases. CDR1 and CDR2 (germline): GTSNPN, SVGIG (reference sequence). The CDR3 is 12 residues long. The CDR3 DNA sequence: TGTGCCTGGAGAATGGGTCCGGGAGGCTACACCTTC. Protein sequence: CAWRMGPGGYTF.

The chain uses TRBV5-1 and TRBJ1-5; D gene unclear. V lost 0 bases, J lost 6 bases, and 13 bases lay in between. The CDR3 is 15 amino acids. CDR1 and CDR2 (germline): SGHRS, YFSETQ. The CDR3: CASSLGEGGGQPQHF. CDR3 bases: TGCGCCAGCAGCTTGGGAGAGGGTGGCGGTCAGCCCCAGCATTTT.

This chain uses TRBV6-5 with TRBJ2-2; no reliable D call. The CDR3 extends over 12 amino acids. Germline assignment: CDR1 MNHEY and CDR2 SVGAGI. V was shortened by 6 bases and J by 11 bases, with 13 bases between the two germline ends. DNA of the CDR3: TGTGCCAGCAGCATCCGGGCCAGCGAGCTGTTTTTT. Translating it yields CASSIRASELFF.

CDR3 in DNA: TGTGCCAGCAGCAAAAGGACTAGCGGGAGGTCAATAAACGGGGAGCTGTTTTTT. Translated: CASSKRTSGRSINGELFF. This chain links TRBV21-1 with TRBJ2-2; the table assigns TRBD2, which was not confirmed against the DNA. TRBV21-1 represents a pseudogene. The CDR3 totals 18 residues.

The chain joins TRBV2 to TRBJ2-1; no firm D call. V was shortened by 3 bases and J by 2 bases, with 8 bases between the two germline ends. The CDR3 consists of 14 residues. CDR1 is SNHLY, CDR2 FYNNEI, per germline. The CDR3 loop reads CASSERSAYNEQFF. In nucleotides, the CDR3 is TGTGCCAGCAGTGAGAGATCAGCCTACAATGAGCAGTTCTTC. Filled out from reference TRBV2 and TRBJ2-1, the complete variable domain reads EPEVTQTPSHQVTQMGQEVILRCVPISNHLYFYWYRQILGQKVEFLVSFYNNEISEKSEIFDDQFSVERPDGSNFTLKIRSTKLEDSAMYFCASSERSAYNEQFFGPGTRLTVL.

This clone was detected only once. V gene TRBV7-9 combines with J gene TRBJ2-7; 11 bases match TRBD1. Trimming at V came to 1 base and at J to 0 bases, leaving 11 bases not matched to a gene. This CDR3 comprises 19 residues. Per the germline V gene, CDR1 is SEHNR and CDR2 is FQNEAQ (reference sequence). The DNA of the CDR3 is TGTGCCAGCAGCTTAGTTGTCAACTTGGACAGGGGGCTCTCCTACGAGCAGTACTTC. Encoded protein: CASSLVVNLDRGLSYEQYF.

On this clone itself: The identical CDR3 is also encoded by other nucleotide sequences in the sample. The V call is TRBV9, the J call TRBJ2-7; TRBD2 might be the D (6 bases). V was clipped by 0 bases and J by 2 bases, with 12 bases between them. Germline loops: CDR1 SGDLS, CDR2 YYNGEE. The CDR3 is made up of 15 amino acids. Written as DNA, the CDR3 is TGTGCCAGCAGCGTAGGTCCCCGCGGGGCCTACGAGCAGTACTTC. Its translation is CASSVGPRGAYEQYF.

This chain uses TRBV18 with TRBJ2-1, with D tentatively TRBD2 (5 bases). This CDR3 has 16 amino acids. V lost 0 bases, J lost 4 bases, and 13 bases lay in between. Germline CDR1 is KGHSH and CDR2 is LQKENI. For the CDR3, the DNA is TGTGCCAGCTCACCACCCCCGGGGTTTCCATACAATGAGCAGTTCTTC. Translated, it gives CASSPPPGFPYNEQFF.

The rearrangement joins TRBV10-3 to TRBJ2-3, with D perhaps TRBD2 (6 bases). V was clipped by 3 bases and J by 4 bases, with 14 bases between them. CDR3 length: 15 residues. CDR1 is ENHRY and CDR2 is SYGVKD in the germline V gene. The CDR3 here is CAISDKAGSADTQYF. In DNA, the CDR3 is TGTGCCATCAGTGACAAAGCGGGCAGCGCAGATACGCAGTATTTT.

The rearrangement uses TRBV5-6 and TRBJ1-3; D unclear. Trimming removed 4 bases from V and 8 bases from J, with 7 bases in between. This CDR3 has 11 residues. The germline V gene has CDR1 SGHDT and CDR2 YYEEEE. For the CDR3, the DNA is TGTGCCAGCAGCCTAGGCGACACCATATATTTT. Amino acids: CASSLGDTIYF.

For this clone: This sample also contains other DNA sequences that code for the same CDR3. The V gene is TRBV5-1, the J gene TRBJ2-5; tentative D call: TRBD1 (5 bases). The CDR3 loop spans 13 amino acids. Germline CDR1 and CDR2: SGHRS and YFSETQ. Trimming cost V 5 bases and J 5 bases, with 13 bases left between them. The CDR3 loop is CASSFRVGETQYF. CDR3 bases: TGCGCCAGCAGTTTCAGGGTTGGGGAGACCCAGTACTTC.

The chain links TRBV5-1 to TRBJ2-1; 7 bases are a match to TRBD1. Per the germline V gene, CDR1 is SGHRS and CDR2 is YFSETQ. This CDR3 has 14 amino acids. The V segment lost 7 bases and the J segment 0 bases; nucleotides outside the gene matches: 4. This chain's CDR3 is CASFGDSSYNEQFF. The CDR3 bases are TGCGCCAGCTTCGGGGACAGCTCCTACAATGAGCAGTTCTTC.

This chain connects TRBV9 to TRBJ2-7; the D gene is possibly TRBD1 (5 bases). V lost 3 bases, J lost 2 bases, and 15 bases lay in between. The CDR3 length is 15 residues. Germline lookup yields CDR1 SGDLS and CDR2 YYNGEE. The CDR3 DNA follows: TGTGCCAGCAGCGCCCAGGGTGCATGGACCTACGAGCAGTACTTC. Translating it yields CASSAQGAWTYEQYF.

The chain couples TRBV10-2 to TRBJ1-2; D might be TRBD1 (5 bases). Trimming took off 6 bases at V and 8 bases at J, with 19 bases between the two ends. Germline V gene sequence: CDR1 WSHSY, CDR2 SAAADI. This CDR3 comprises 14 residues. The CDR3 spells CASSASGGAGGYTF. CDR3 nucleotide sequence: TGCGCCAGCAGCGCCTCCGGGGGAGCAGGGGGCTACACCTTC.

The V call is TRBV7-9, the J call TRBJ2-7; 7 nucleotides line up with TRBD2. The V gene's germline CDR1 is SEHNR and CDR2 FQNEAQ (reference sequence). The CDR3 has 14 amino acids. V was clipped by 7 bases and J by 2 bases; unmatched bases: 8. In DNA, the CDR3 is TGTGCCAGCATCACCCGGGAGGACACCTACGAGCAGTACTTC. Protein sequence: CASITREDTYEQYF.

The gene calls are TRBV7-2 and TRBJ2-3; D gene unclear. The CDR3 has 15 amino acids. V was clipped by 4 bases and J by 5 bases, with 16 bases between them. Germline V gene data show CDR1 as SGHTA and CDR2 as FQGNSA. The CDR3 bases are TGTGCCAGCAGCTGGTCCACAACCCTGGGAGATACGCAGTATTTT. Its protein product is CASSWSTTLGDTQYF.

The rearrangement links TRBV19 to TRBJ2-7; 10 bases are a match to TRBD2. V shed 6 bases and J 1 base; nucleotides not matched to a gene: 6. The CDR3 sequence is 15 residues long. Per germline, CDR1 LNHDA and CDR2 SQIVND (reference sequence). Here the CDR3 DNA reads TGTGCCAGTAGCGATAGCGGGAGGACTTCCTACGAGCAGTACTTC. It translates to CASSDSGRTSYEQYF.

CDR3 coding DNA: TGTGCCAGCAGTCCGGCCTCTGGCTACACCTTC. It specifies CASSPASGYTF. This chain connects TRBV28 to TRBJ1-2; D not resolved. V was trimmed by 5 bases and J by 7 bases, leaving 8 bases between them. This CDR3 is built from 11 residues. Germline CDR1 and CDR2: MDHEN and SYDVKM.

The rearrangement links TRBV15 to TRBJ2-1; 9 bases agree with TRBD2. V shed 0 bases and J 7 bases; nucleotides not matched to a gene: 13. The CDR3 is 18 residues long. Germline lookup yields CDR1 LNHNV and CDR2 YYDKDF (reference sequence). As DNA, the CDR3 is TGTGCCACCAGCAGAGAGGGGCGGCTAGCGGGAATTTGGAATGAGCAGTTCTTC. Amino acids: CATSREGRLAGIWNEQFF. The full variable domain, with the rest looked up from reference TRBV15 and TRBJ2-1, is DAMVIQNPRYQVTQFGKPVTLSCSQTLNHNVMYWYQQKSSQAPKLLFHYYDKDFNNEADTPDNFQSRRPNTSFCFLDIRSPGLGDTAMYLCATSREGRLAGIWNEQFFGPGTRLTVL.

On this clone itself: At the DNA level, this CDR3 is encoded by other sequences in the same sample as well. This rearrangement joins TRBV6-6 to TRBJ1-4, with 9 bases lining up with TRBD1. The CDR3 is 15 residues long. CDR1 and CDR2 from the germline V gene are MNHNY and SVGAGI (reference sequence). After removal of 0 bases from V and 5 bases from J, the junction contained 1 base not matched to a gene. The CDR3 here is CASSYSGTGNEKLFF. CDR3 sequence (DNA): TGTGCCAGCAGTTACTCAGGGACAGGGAATGAAAAACTGTTTTTT.

This chain links TRBV5-1 with TRBJ1-3; a possible D gene is TRBD1 (5 bases). The CDR3 consists of 16 residues. CDR1 and CDR2 from the germline V gene are SGHRS and YFSETQ. The V end lost 4 bases, the J end lost 0 bases, and 14 bases lay between the germline ends. CDR3 residues: CASSPGRGSSGNTIYF. In DNA, the CDR3 is TGCGCCAGCAGCCCGGGGCGGGGGTCCTCTGGAAACACCATATATTTT.

This chain uses TRBV5-1 with TRBJ2-1; 13 bases agree with TRBD2. The ends lost 2 bases at V and 0 bases at J; junction bases unmatched: 5. This CDR3 region has 18 residues. Germline V gene lookup returns CDR1 SGHRS and CDR2 YFSETQ. The CDR3 DNA is TGCGCCAGCAGCTTACTAGCGGGAGGGCCAAGCTCCTACAATGAGCAGTTCTTC. Its protein product is CASSLLAGGPSSYNEQFF.

The rearrangement joins TRBV5-1 to TRBJ2-3; D not certain. Trimming took off 4 bases at V and 4 bases at J, with 16 bases between the two ends. Germline CDR1 and CDR2: SGHRS and YFSETQ. This CDR3 spans 15 amino acids. CDR3 amino acids: CASSPYGMGADTQYF. CDR3 nucleotides: TGCGCCAGCAGCCCCTACGGTATGGGCGCAGATACGCAGTATTTT.

This chain connects TRBV2 to TRBJ1-1; no reliable D call. CDR1 is SNHLY and CDR2 is FYNNEI in the germline V gene. The V gene lost 7 bases and the J gene lost 0 bases, with 12 bases spanning the gap. The CDR3 sequence is 14 residues long. CDR3 residues: CASNLRRVNTEAFF. The CDR3 coding sequence is TGTGCCAGCAATTTACGGCGGGTGAACACTGAAGCTTTCTTT.

This clone has a single count. The rearrangement links TRBV10-3 to TRBJ1-1, with D uncertain. CDR1 ENHRY and CDR2 SYGVKD come from the germline V gene. V lost 4 bases to trimming and J lost 6 bases, with 6 bases between them. This CDR3 region has 11 residues. The CDR3 spells CAISGAAEAFF. CDR3 nucleotides: TGTGCCATCAGTGGGGCGGCTGAAGCTTTCTTT.

This clone was counted once. The rearrangement joins TRBV27 to TRBJ2-1, with 8 bases matching TRBD2. J lost 3 bases, V lost 5 bases, and 21 bases had no gene match. Per the germline V gene, CDR1 is MNHEY and CDR2 is SMNVEV (reference sequence). The length of the CDR3 is 20 residues. CDR3 DNA sequence: TGTGCCAGCAGTAGGGGGGAGGAAAGGGGCGGGAGGTCTAACTACAATGAGCAGTTCTTC. This translates into CASSRGEERGGRSNYNEQFF.

The V and J genes are TRBV5-1 and TRBJ2-5, with 8 bases that match TRBD2. From germline, CDR1 is SGHRS and CDR2 YFSETQ. The CDR3 is 15 amino acids. The V gene end was trimmed by 2 bases and the J gene end by 3 bases; junction bases not matched to a gene: 6. CDR3 protein: CASSFGLAFEETQYF. The CDR3 region has the DNA TGCGCCAGCAGCTTTGGACTAGCCTTTGAAGAGACCCAGTACTTC.